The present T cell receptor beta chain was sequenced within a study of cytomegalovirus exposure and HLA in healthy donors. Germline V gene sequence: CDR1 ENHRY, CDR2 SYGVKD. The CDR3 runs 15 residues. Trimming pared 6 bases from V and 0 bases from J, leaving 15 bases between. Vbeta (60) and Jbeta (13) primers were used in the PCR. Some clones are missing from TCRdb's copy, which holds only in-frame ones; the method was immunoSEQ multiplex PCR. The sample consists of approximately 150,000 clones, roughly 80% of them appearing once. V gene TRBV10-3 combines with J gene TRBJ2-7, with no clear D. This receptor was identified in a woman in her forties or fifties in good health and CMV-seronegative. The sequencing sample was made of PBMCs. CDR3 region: CAIRSETESSYEQYF. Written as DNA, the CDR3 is TGTGCCATCAGATCCGAAACGGAGAGCTCCTACGAGCAGTACTTC.